The 28 T cell receptor beta chains below come from one sample, sequenced in a study of vaccination effects on CD4 cells after COVID-19. Scientists isolated CD4+ T cells after a roughly ten-day culture period ended. Each participant received a vaccine that was either BNT162b2 or mRNA-1273, given as two doses. Their target antigens are unknown. Assay: immunoSEQ multiplex PCR; the TCRdb copy retains only in-frame clones and omits some. The sample holds about 40,000 clones, around two thirds seen once. This sample comprised CD4+ T cells from PBMCs cultured without peptide, obtained after COVID-19 vaccination. These receptors were obtained from a human donor who received a COVID-19 vaccine.

This clone occurred a few times. The gene calls are TRBV11-2 and TRBJ2-1, with D possibly TRBD2 on 7 matching bases. Germline CDR1 is SGHAT and CDR2 is FQNNGV. Trimming left V 5 bases short and J 9 bases short, with 17 bases between. The CDR3 runs 14 residues. CDR3 bases: TGTGCCAGCAGCCCAAGGGCAGGGGAGGGTGAGCAGTTCTTC. Encoded protein: CASSPRAGEGEQFF.

This clone showed up just a few times. The chain combines TRBV5-4 with TRBJ1-2; D ambiguous. Germline V CDR1 and CDR2: SGHNT, YYREEE (reference sequence). The CDR3 length is 15 residues. V shed 0 bases and J shed 6 bases, with 15 bases lying between them. The CDR3 nucleotides are TGTGCCAGCAGCTTGGCCGGGCTGGGCTCGAATGGCTACACCTTC. Translation: CASSLAGLGSNGYTF.

This sequence joins TRBV19 and TRBJ2-7; TRBD1 might be the D (5 bases). V dropped 3 bases and J dropped 9 bases, with 15 bases sitting between them. There are 13 residues in the CDR3. CDR1 is LNHDA and CDR2 is SQIVND in the germline V gene (reference sequence). The CDR3 protein is CASSMGPQGGQYF. The CDR3, as DNA: TGTGCCAGTAGTATGGGGCCGCAAGGCGGGCAGTACTTC.

This clone came up a few times. The chain is built from TRBV7-8 and TRBJ1-6; 7 bases line up with TRBD1. Trimming took 5 bases from V and 14 from J; bases not matched to a gene: 3. This CDR3 is built from 11 residues. Germline V lookup: CDR1 SGHVS, CDR2 FQNEAQ. The CDR3 nucleotides are TGTGCCAGCAGCCGGACAGGCACCCTCCACTTT. This gives the protein CASSRTGTLHF.

The chain has TRBV6-5 and TRBJ1-4, with 8 bases aligning to TRBD1. Per germline, CDR1 MNHEY and CDR2 SVGAGI. This CDR3 is built from 15 residues. V shed 0 bases, J shed 8 bases, and the junction held 5 bases outside the gene matches. The CDR3 region has the DNA TGTGCCAGCAGTTACTCGACAGGGACAGGAGAAAAACTGTTTTTT. This codes for CASSYSTGTGEKLFF.

J is TRBJ2-5 and V is TRBV3-1 (or the pseudogene TRBV3-2), with D possibly matching TRBD1 (5 bases). The ends were cut back, 2 bases at V and 5 bases at J, with 15 bases in the middle. The germline gives CDR1 LGHDT, CDR2 YNNKEL (reference sequence). The CDR3 consists of 15 residues. This chain's CDR3 is CASSQSQGSFETQYF. For the CDR3, the DNA is TGTGCCAGCAGCCAATCTCAGGGATCCTTCGAGACCCAGTACTTC.

J is TRBJ2-1 and V is TRBV9; 13 nucleotides agree with TRBD2. Per the germline V gene, CDR1 is SGDLS and CDR2 is YYNGEE. Trimming at V came to 2 bases and at J to 8 bases, leaving 4 bases not matched to a gene. The CDR3 consists of 15 residues. CDR3 sequence: CASSVGTSGVYEQFF. Here the CDR3 DNA reads TGTGCCAGCAGCGTCGGGACTAGCGGGGTTTATGAGCAGTTCTTC.

DNA of the CDR3: TGCGCCAGCAGCTTGGGACAGGGGCTAGATAAGGATGGCTACACCTTC. This codes for CASSLGQGLDKDGYTF. The J gene is TRBJ1-2, the V gene TRBV5-1; 8 nucleotides agree with TRBD1. V trimming: 0 bases; J trimming: 6 bases; junction bases outside the gene matches: 10. CDR3 length equals 16 residues. Germline V gene sequence: CDR1 SGHRS, CDR2 YFSETQ.

The gene calls are TRBV6-6 and TRBJ1-5, with 7 bases lining up with TRBD1. CDR1 and CDR2 from the germline V gene are MNHNY and SVGAGI (reference sequence). The CDR3 is 14 amino acids. Trimming removed 5 bases from V and 4 bases from J; junction bases left unmatched: 5. As DNA, the CDR3 is TGTGCCAGCAGTAAACTACAGGGGAATCAGCCCCAGCATTTT. As protein: CASSKLQGNQPQHF.

This clone was seen only a few times. CDR3 region: CASAGLAGAFEQYF. In nucleotides, the CDR3 is TGCGCCAGCGCCGGTCTAGCGGGAGCTTTTGAGCAGTACTTC. This chain links TRBV5-1 with TRBJ2-7; 10 bases map to TRBD2. The germline gives CDR1 SGHRS, CDR2 YFSETQ. The CDR3 covers 14 residues. Losses at the gene ends were 7 bases for V and 7 bases for J; bases not matched to a gene: 11.

This clone occurred a few times. The chain has TRBV27 and TRBJ2-2; D might be TRBD2 (6 bases). CDR1 and CDR2 from the germline V gene are MNHEY and SMNVEV (reference sequence). V lost 10 bases and J lost 6, with 9 bases in between. CDR3 length: 11 amino acids. The CDR3 reads CATRRAGELFF. CDR3 nucleotide sequence: TGTGCCACCCGGAGGGCCGGGGAGCTGTTTTTT.

J is TRBJ1-1 and V is TRBV11-2; D is uncertain. CDR1 SGHAT and CDR2 FQNNGV come from the germline V gene. The CDR3 runs to 14 residues. Trimming pared 5 bases from V and 7 bases from J, leaving 17 bases between. The CDR3 DNA follows: TGTGCCAGCAGCCCAAGTGGCGGACCAGGTGAAGCTTTCTTT. Amino acid sequence: CASSPSGGPGEAFF.

Comments on this clone: Germline is not matched at one junction end, which may reflect a read error. J is TRBJ2-1 and V is TRBV2; maybe TRBD2 (5 bases). Germline values: CDR1 SNHLY, CDR2 FYNNEI. The CDR3 has 15 amino acids. Here the CDR3 reads CASREGLAITTEQFF. CDR3 DNA: TGTGCCAGCAGGGAAGGTCTAGCTATCACCACTGAGCAGTTCTTC.

V usage is TRBV28 and J usage is TRBJ1-1; 9 bases align to TRBD1. CDR1 and CDR2 from the germline V gene are MDHEN and SYDVKM. The CDR3 spans 15 residues. V gave up 6 bases and J gave up 4 bases; unmatched junction bases: 9. CDR3 loop: CASRLQGASGTEAFF. CDR3 nucleotide sequence: TGTGCCAGCAGACTACAGGGGGCGAGCGGCACTGAAGCTTTCTTT.

The J gene is TRBJ2-5, the V gene TRBV18, with D possibly being TRBD2 (5 bases). Germline-derived CDR1 and CDR2 are KGHSH and LQKENI. Between the trimmed V and J ends, which lost 3 bases and 5 bases, there was a span of 22 bases. The CDR3 runs 17 residues. The CDR3: CASSPPVRMGAIETQYF. In nucleotides, the CDR3 is TGTGCCAGCTCACCCCCAGTCCGGATGGGAGCCATTGAGACCCAGTACTTC.

CDR3 coding DNA: TGTGCCAGCAGCCTACCCGGGACTACCAGTCACTACGAGCAGTACTTC. It yields the protein CASSLPGTTSHYEQYF. The chain combines TRBV7-2 with TRBJ2-7, with TRBD2 identical over 7 bases. V gave up 5 bases and J gave up 3 bases; unmatched junction bases: 13. CDR3 length: 16 amino acids. CDR1 is SGHTA and CDR2 is FQGNSA in the germline V gene.

The V call is TRBV6-5, the J call TRBJ2-1, with D unclear. Deletions cut 7 bases from V and 5 bases from J, with 18 bases between. The CDR3 loop spans 15 amino acids. CDR1 and CDR2 (germline): MNHEY, SVGAGI. CDR3: CASTLTRTRNNEQFF. CDR3 bases: TGTGCCAGCACCTTAACACGGACGAGAAACAATGAGCAGTTCTTC.

The chain recombines TRBV5-1 with TRBJ2-7, with D perhaps TRBD1 (6 bases). The CDR3 loop spans 14 amino acids. Germline loops: CDR1 SGHRS, CDR2 YFSETQ. The V end was cut by 0 bases, the J end by 5 bases, with 12 bases between. Written as DNA, the CDR3 is TGCGCCAGCAGCTTGGTAGGGGGTTTGAACGAGCAGTACTTC. Its protein is CASSLVGGLNEQYF.

This chain joins TRBV9 and TRBJ2-5; 8 bases are a match to TRBD1. Trimming removed 3 bases from V and 5 bases from J; junction bases left unmatched: 9. The CDR3 totals 15 residues. Per the germline V gene, CDR1 is SGDLS and CDR2 is YYNGEE. CDR3 amino acids: CASSASGQVIETQYF. The CDR3 DNA reads TGTGCCAGCAGCGCATCGGGACAGGTGATTGAGACCCAGTACTTC.

This chain connects TRBV3-1 (or the pseudogene TRBV3-2) to TRBJ2-6; 10 bases align to TRBD1. CDR1 is LGHDT and CDR2 is YNNKEL in the germline V gene (reference sequence). The length of the CDR3 is 19 residues. Trimming at V came to 1 base and at J to 0 bases, leaving 6 bases not matched to a gene. DNA for the CDR3: TGTGCCAGCAGCCAAGTTGGCGGACAGGGGGTCTCTGGGGCCAACGTCCTGACTTTC. Translation: CASSQVGGQGVSGANVLTF.

A few counts support this clone. The rearrangement uses TRBV6-1 and TRBJ2-3, with a tentative D call TRBD1 (6 bases). The CDR3 is 14 amino acids. Germline V lookup: CDR1 MNHNS, CDR2 SASEGT. The V gene lost 2 bases and the J gene lost 0 bases, with 6 bases spanning the gap. The CDR3 here is CASSEQGSTDTQYF. In DNA form, the CDR3 reads TGTGCCAGCAGTGAACAGGGGAGCACAGATACGCAGTATTTT.

This chain links TRBV10-1 with TRBJ2-1, with 14 bases lining up with TRBD2. The CDR3 has 18 amino acids. With 2 bases clipped from V and 2 bases from J, the junction kept 5 bases outside the gene matches. Germline CDR1 is WNHNN and CDR2 is SYGVQD (reference sequence). As DNA, the CDR3 is TGCGCCAGCAGTGAGCCAGGGACTAGCGGGGGAGCCTACAATGAGCAGTTCTTC. Protein product: CASSEPGTSGGAYNEQFF.

V usage is TRBV2 and J usage is TRBJ1-1; TRBD1 matches at 7 bases. Trimming removed 6 bases from V and 3 bases from J; junction bases left unmatched: 4. Germline CDR1 SNHLY, CDR2 FYNNEI. This CDR3 contains 13 residues. CDR3 amino acids: CASSPGTDTEAFF. The CDR3 nucleotides read TGTGCCAGCAGCCCTGGGACAGACACTGAAGCTTTCTTT.

J is TRBJ1-4 and V is TRBV12-3 or TRBV12-4; D unclear. CDR3 length: 11 amino acids. The V and J ends lost 7 bases and 7 bases respectively, with 7 bases between them. The CDR3 coding sequence is TGTGCCAGCAAAACAGTTGAAAAACTGTTTTTT. Amino acids: CASKTVEKLFF.

As for this clone: At one of its ends the junction is not consistent with the germline gene, which may arise from a read error. The V call is TRBV16, the J call TRBJ1-4, with 7 bases that match TRBD1. CDR1 and CDR2 (germline): KGHSY, FQNENV. The CDR3 is made up of 12 amino acids. The CDR3, as DNA: TGTGCCAGCAGCCGAGGGCTGTGGGACAGCCTCTTT. Translation: CASSRGLWDSLF.

The table lists this clone with a few counts. The rearrangement uses TRBV5-6 and TRBJ1-6; D not certain. This CDR3 spans 14 amino acids. Trimming cost V 4 bases and J 10 bases, with 15 bases left between them. Germline V gives CDR1 SGHDT, CDR2 YYEEEE. This CDR3 reads CASSTGRGGSPLHF. In nucleotides, the CDR3 is TGTGCCAGCAGCACGGGCCGGGGAGGGTCACCCCTCCACTTT.

This chain connects TRBV18 to TRBJ1-1; D unresolved. Germline V lookup: CDR1 KGHSH, CDR2 LQKENI. There are 15 residues in the CDR3. Trimming took 2 bases from V and 0 from J, leaving 10 bases between them. As DNA, the CDR3 is TGTGCCAGCTCACCATCGCGGAACATGAACACTGAAGCTTTCTTT. Protein product: CASSPSRNMNTEAFF. Looking up the rest from reference TRBV18 and TRBJ1-1 gives the full variable domain: NAGVMQNPRHLVRRRGQEARLRCSPMKGHSHVYWYRQLPEEGLKFMVYLQKENIIDESGMPKERFSAEFPKEGPSILRIQQVVRGDSAAYFCASSPSRNMNTEAFFGQGTRLTVV.

CDR3 coding DNA: TGTGCCAGCAGCGTCGGAGGGTCCTCTGGGGCCAACGTCCTGACTTTC. It is translated as CASSVGGSSGANVLTF. The rearrangement joins TRBV9 to TRBJ2-6, with D possibly matching TRBD2 (6 bases). The CDR3 spans 16 residues. Trimming pared 2 bases from V and 0 bases from J, leaving 9 bases between. CDR1 and CDR2 (germline): SGDLS, YYNGEE.